These T cell receptor beta chains were read from a single sample in a study of T cell repertoires in cytomegalovirus infection. Their cognate antigens are unknown. MiXCR was run by TCRdb on the reads, yielding one entry per CDR3 protein. The repertoire holds fewer than 850,000 distinct CDR3 sequences, almost 30% seen once, with about an eighth in the top ten. Sequences were derived from cultured CD8+ T cells from PBMCs, sampled from culture after CMV antigen stimulation. The receptors stem from a human donor in good health (CMV status not recorded). Some clones in this sample may be carry-over from other donors' samples. CDR3s include the opening cysteine and the closing phenylalanine or tryptophan. D genes are given only for firm matches. Size values are once, few and many counts, or a class for expanded clones, and some rows have none.

TGTGCCAGCAGCCCTCAAGGGACAGGGCATTCCACAGATACGCAGTATTTT	CASSPQGTGHSTDTQYF	17	TRBD1	NA	TRBV7-9	TRBJ2-3
TGTGCCAGTAGTCCCGGGACACTGGGTGAAGCTTTCTTT	CASSPGTLGEAFF	13	NA	many	TRBV19	TRBJ1-1
TGCAGCGTTGAAGGACTGGTAGATCCCTATGGCTACACCTTC	CSVEGLVDPYGYTF	14	NA	NA	TRBV29-1	TRBJ1-2
TGTGCCAGCAGTTCCCCCCTACTAGCGGGGGGGCCGGGCAATGTAGTAATCTTC	CASSSPLLAGGPGNVVIF	18	TRBD2	many	TRBV7-8	TRBJ2-1
TGTGCCAGCAGTTTTTCTCCCCTAGCGGGGGGTAAAGAGACCCAGTACTTC	CASSFSPLAGGKETQYF	17	TRBD2	few	TRBV27	TRBJ2-5
TGTGCCAGCAGCTTATGGGCAGCGGCAGATACGCAGTATTTT	CASSLWAAADTQYF	14	NA	few	TRBV7-2	TRBJ2-3
TGTGCTAGTGGGGGGAGTCAGCCCCAGCATTTT	CASGGSQPQHF	11	NA	NA	TRBV12-5	TRBJ1-5
TGTGCCAGCAGCCCTCCTTTGGTCGGGGGGGTAGAGACCCAGTACTTC	CASSPPLVGGVETQYF	16	TRBD2	few	TRBV6-1	TRBJ2-5
TGTGCCAGCAGCCAGGGGGGTCGGGGCGATGGCTACACCTTC	CASSQGGRGDGYTF	14	NA	NA	TRBV3-1	TRBJ1-2
TGTGCCAGCAGTCCACGGGTAGCGGGGACCTACGAGCAGTACTTC	CASSPRVAGTYEQYF	15	TRBD2	NA	TRBV6-1	TRBJ2-7
TGTGCCAGCAGCGCACAAATCGACTCCTACAATGAGCAGTTCTTC	CASSAQIDSYNEQFF	15	NA	many	TRBV7-2	TRBJ2-1
TGTGCCAGCAGCTTGCCTTATACAGGGAACAATGAGCAGTTCTTC	CASSLPYTGNNEQFF	15	NA	NA	TRBV5-4	TRBJ2-1
TGCGCCAGCAGTCAACGGACAGGGGGCTCCTACGAGCAGTACTTC	CASSQRTGGSYEQYF	15	TRBD1	NA	TRBV23-1	TRBJ2-7
TGTGCCAGCAGCCGAAGTAACGGGTCGAACACCGGGGAGCTGTTTTTT	CASSRSNGSNTGELFF	16	NA	NA	TRBV5-6	TRBJ2-2
TGTGCCAGCAGCGGCCGGGACAGGGGGTTGAACACCGGGGAGCTGTTTTTT	CASSGRDRGLNTGELFF	17	TRBD1	NA	TRBV7-4	TRBJ2-2
TGTGCCAGCGGTCTGGCACGGGGCAGGGACACTGAAGCTTTCTTT	CASGLARGRDTEAFF	15	NA	NA	TRBV6-2/TRBV6-3	TRBJ1-1
TGTGCCAGCAGCCCGACCGACTCCTACAATGAGCAGTTCTTC	CASSPTDSYNEQFF	14	NA	NA	TRBV7-6	TRBJ2-1
TGTGCCAGCAGCTCACAGGGGAGCACAGATACGCAGTATTTT	CASSSQGSTDTQYF	14	TRBD1	few	TRBV7-3	TRBJ2-3
TGTGCCAGCCAGGGAAATTTCTACGAGCAGTACTTC	CASQGNFYEQYF	12	NA	many	TRBV12-3/TRBV12-4	TRBJ2-7
TGTGCCAGCAGTGAAGCTCTCGGGAGGTTCCGCACTGAAGCTTTCTTT	CASSEALGRFRTEAFF	16	NA	NA	TRBV6-1	TRBJ1-1
TGTGCCAGCAGCTTATTTGGGGACCGAGACAATGAGCAGTTCTTC	CASSLFGDRDNEQFF	15	NA	few	TRBV7-8	TRBJ2-1
TGCAGTGCCGACCGTCTCGAGGGGCAGGCGGACTATGGCTACACCTTC	CSADRLEGQADYGYTF	16	NA	NA	TRBV20-1	TRBJ1-2
TGTGCCAGCAGCTTATTTAAGGGTGCCTACAATGAGCAGTTCTTC	CASSLFKGAYNEQFF	15	NA	many	TRBV7-3	TRBJ2-1
TGCAGTGCTAGAGATCTTCTGACAGGTGTTTGGTCGGAGCGGTCTTTCGAGACCCAGTACTTC	CSARDLLTGVWSERSFETQYF	21	NA	NA	TRBV20-1	TRBJ2-5
TGTGCCAGCAGCGGGACGGACAGTTATGGCTACACCTTC	CASSGTDSYGYTF	13	NA	NA	TRBV7-6	TRBJ1-2
TGTGCCAGCAGTGAGGGAAGGGACCGCAATCAGCCCCAGCATTTT	CASSEGRDRNQPQHF	15	NA	NA	TRBV6-1	TRBJ1-5
TGTGCCAGCAGCCCTGGACAGCTTGAAGCTTTCTTT	CASSPGQLEAFF	12	NA	NA	TRBV7-8	TRBJ1-1
TGCGCCAGCAGCCAAGGGGGGGCGGCTTCAACTAATGAAAAACTGTTTTTT	CASSQGGAASTNEKLFF	17	NA	NA	TRBV4-1	TRBJ1-4
TGTGCCAGCAGGACAGGGGGCGAGAACACTGAAGCTTTCTTT	CASRTGGENTEAFF	14	TRBD1	NA	TRBV7-9	TRBJ1-1
TGTGCCAGTAGTAATGGGATAGCTAACTATGGCTACACCTTC	CASSNGIANYGYTF	14	NA	NA	TRBV19	TRBJ1-2
TGTGCCACCGCGGACAGGACCGTCGATGAGCAGTTCTTC	CATADRTVDEQFF	13	TRBD1	NA	TRBV27	TRBJ2-1
TGTGCCAGCAGTGACTTCGGACAGGGCTATTATAGCAATCAGCCCCAGCATTTT	CASSDFGQGYYSNQPQHF	18	TRBD1	few	TRBV6-1	TRBJ1-5
TGTGCCAGCAGCCCACCTGGACTAGCGGGGGGCTATGAGAATGAGCAGTTCTTC	CASSPPGLAGGYENEQFF	18	TRBD2	NA	TRBV7-6	TRBJ2-1
TGTGCCAGCAGTCCTGGGACAGAGGCGTCCTACGAGCAGTACTTC	CASSPGTEASYEQYF	15	TRBD1	NA	TRBV6-8	TRBJ2-7
TGTGCCAGCAGCTTAGGTTATGGAACTGAAGCTTTCTTT	CASSLGYGTEAFF	13	NA	many	TRBV7-2	TRBJ1-1
TGTGCCAGCAGCCGGTACGGCCCCTACAATGAGCAGTTCTTC	CASSRYGPYNEQFF	14	NA	few	TRBV5-4	TRBJ2-1
TGTGCCAGCAGTTTAGTGCCCAGACTAGCTGAGCAGTTCTTC	CASSLVPRLAEQFF	14	TRBD2	NA	TRBV12-3/TRBV12-4	TRBJ2-1
TGTGCTAGTGGTTTTACCGGGGATGAGCAGTTCTTC	CASGFTGDEQFF	12	NA	NA	TRBV12-5	TRBJ2-1
TGTGCCAGCAGCGTTACTTTCCCCCGAGTAGCGGGGGGACAAGAGACCCAGTACTTC	CASSVTFPRVAGGQETQYF	19	TRBD2	many	TRBV7-6	TRBJ2-5
TGTGCCAGCAGCTTCTCCTTGTCGTACAATGAGCAGTTCTTC	CASSFSLSYNEQFF	14	NA	many	TRBV7-8	TRBJ2-1
TGTGCCAGCAGCTTATCCCGAGGGGGGGGCGGAGAGACCCAGTACTTC	CASSLSRGGGGETQYF	16	NA	NA	TRBV7-6	TRBJ2-5